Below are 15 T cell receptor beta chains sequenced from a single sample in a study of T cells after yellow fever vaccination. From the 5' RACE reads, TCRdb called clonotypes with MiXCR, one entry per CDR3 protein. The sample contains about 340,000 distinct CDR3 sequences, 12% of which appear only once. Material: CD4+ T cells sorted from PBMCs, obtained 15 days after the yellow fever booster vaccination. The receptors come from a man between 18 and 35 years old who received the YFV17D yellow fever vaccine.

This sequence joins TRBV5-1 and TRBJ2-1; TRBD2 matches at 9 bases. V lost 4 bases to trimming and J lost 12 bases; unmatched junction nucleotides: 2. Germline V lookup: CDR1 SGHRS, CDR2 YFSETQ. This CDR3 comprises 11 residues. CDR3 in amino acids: CASSLSGGQFF. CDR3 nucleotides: TGCGCCAGCAGCCTTAGCGGGGGGCAGTTCTTC.

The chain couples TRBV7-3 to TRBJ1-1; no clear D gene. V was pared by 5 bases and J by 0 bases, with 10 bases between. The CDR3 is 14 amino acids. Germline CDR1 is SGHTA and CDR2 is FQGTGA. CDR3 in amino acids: CASSTSSMNTEAFF. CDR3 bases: TGTGCCAGCAGCACAAGCAGTATGAACACTGAAGCTTTCTTT.

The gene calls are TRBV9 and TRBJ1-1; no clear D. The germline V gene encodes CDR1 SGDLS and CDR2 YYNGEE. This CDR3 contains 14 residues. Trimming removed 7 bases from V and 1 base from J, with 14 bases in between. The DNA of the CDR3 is TGTGCCAGCGCACTGGACGGCAAGAACACTGAAGCTTTCTTT. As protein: CASALDGKNTEAFF.

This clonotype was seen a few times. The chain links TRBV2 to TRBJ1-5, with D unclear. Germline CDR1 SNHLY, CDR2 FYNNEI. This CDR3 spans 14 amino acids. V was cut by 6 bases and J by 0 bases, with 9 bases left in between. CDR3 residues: CASRELYSNQPQHF. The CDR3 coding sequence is TGTGCCAGCAGGGAACTTTATAGCAATCAGCCCCAGCATTTT.

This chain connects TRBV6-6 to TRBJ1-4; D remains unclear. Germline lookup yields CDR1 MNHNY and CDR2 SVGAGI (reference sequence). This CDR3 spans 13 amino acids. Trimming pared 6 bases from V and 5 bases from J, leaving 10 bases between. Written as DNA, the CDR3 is TGTGCCAGCAGCTTGGATGTCAATGAAAAACTGTTTTTT. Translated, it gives CASSLDVNEKLFF.

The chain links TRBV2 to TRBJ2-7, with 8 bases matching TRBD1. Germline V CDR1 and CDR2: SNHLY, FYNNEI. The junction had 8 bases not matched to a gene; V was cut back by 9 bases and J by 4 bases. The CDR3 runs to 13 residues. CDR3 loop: CASQPGGIYEQYF. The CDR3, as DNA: TGTGCCAGTCAACCAGGGGGCATTTACGAGCAGTACTTC.

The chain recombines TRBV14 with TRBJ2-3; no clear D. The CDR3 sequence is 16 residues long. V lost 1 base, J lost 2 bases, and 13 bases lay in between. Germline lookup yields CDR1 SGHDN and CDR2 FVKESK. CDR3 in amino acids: CASSQGSSPITDTQYF. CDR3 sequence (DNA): TGTGCCAGCAGCCAAGGGTCCAGCCCTATCACAGATACGCAGTATTTT.

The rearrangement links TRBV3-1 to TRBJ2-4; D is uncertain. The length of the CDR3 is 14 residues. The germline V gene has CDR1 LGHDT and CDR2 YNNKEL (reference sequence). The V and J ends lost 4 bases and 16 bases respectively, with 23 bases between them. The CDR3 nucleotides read TGTGCCAGCAGCCCCCCCTTTGGGCGTCTAAATCTTTACTTC. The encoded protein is CASSPPFGRLNLYF. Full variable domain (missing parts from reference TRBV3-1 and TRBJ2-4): DTAVSQTPKYLVTQMGNDKSIKCEQNLGHDTMYWYKQDSKKFLKIMFSYNNKELIINETVPNRFSPKSPDKAHLNLHINSLELGDSAVYFCASSPPFGRLNLYFGAGTRLSVL.

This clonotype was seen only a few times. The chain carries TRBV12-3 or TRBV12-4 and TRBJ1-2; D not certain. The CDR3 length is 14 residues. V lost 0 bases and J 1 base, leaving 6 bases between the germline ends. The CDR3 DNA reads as TGTGCCAGCAGTTTAGCACAGAATAACTATGGCTACACCTTC. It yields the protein CASSLAQNNYGYTF.

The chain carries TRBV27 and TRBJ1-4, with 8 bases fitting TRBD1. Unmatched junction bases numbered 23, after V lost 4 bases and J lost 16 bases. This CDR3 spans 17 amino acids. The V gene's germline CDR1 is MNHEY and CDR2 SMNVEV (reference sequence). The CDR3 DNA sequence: TGTGCCAGCAGTTCGCATCGCACAGGGGGTTCACCCCAAATGACGTTTTTT. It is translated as CASSSHRTGGSPQMTFF.

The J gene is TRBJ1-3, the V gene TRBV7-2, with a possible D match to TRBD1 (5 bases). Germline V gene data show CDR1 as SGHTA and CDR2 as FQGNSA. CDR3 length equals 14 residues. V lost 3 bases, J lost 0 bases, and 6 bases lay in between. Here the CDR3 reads CASSLTVSGNTIYF. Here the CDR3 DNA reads TGTGCCAGCAGCTTGACAGTCTCTGGAAACACCATATATTTT. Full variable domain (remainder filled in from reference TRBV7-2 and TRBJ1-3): GAGVSQSPSNKVTEKGKDVELRCDPISGHTALYWYRQSLGQGLEFLIYFQGNSAPDKSGLPSDRFSAERTGGSVSTLTIQRTQQEDSAVYLCASSLTVSGNTIYFGEGSWLTVV.

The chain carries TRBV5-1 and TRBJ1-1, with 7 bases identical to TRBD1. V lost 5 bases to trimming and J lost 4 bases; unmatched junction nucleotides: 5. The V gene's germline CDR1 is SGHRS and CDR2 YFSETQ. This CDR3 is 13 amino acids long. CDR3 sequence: CASRDQGGTEAFF. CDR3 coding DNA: TGCGCCAGCAGAGACCAGGGGGGCACTGAAGCTTTCTTT. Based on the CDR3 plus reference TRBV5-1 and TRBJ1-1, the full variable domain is KAGVTQTPRYLIKTRGQQVTLSCSPISGHRSVSWYQQTPGQGLQFLFEYFSETQRNKGNFPGRFSGRQFSNSRSEMNVSTLELGDSALYLCASRDQGGTEAFFGQGTRLTVV.

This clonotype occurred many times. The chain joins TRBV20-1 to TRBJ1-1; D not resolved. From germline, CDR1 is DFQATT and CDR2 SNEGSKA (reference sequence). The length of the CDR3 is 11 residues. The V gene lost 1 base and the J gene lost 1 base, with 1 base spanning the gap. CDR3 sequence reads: CSARGNTEAFF. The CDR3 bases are TGCAGTGCTAGAGGGAACACTGAAGCTTTCTTT.

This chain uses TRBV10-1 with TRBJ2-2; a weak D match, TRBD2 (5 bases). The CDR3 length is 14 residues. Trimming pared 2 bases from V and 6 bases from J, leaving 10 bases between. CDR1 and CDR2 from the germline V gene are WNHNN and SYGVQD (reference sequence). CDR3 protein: CASSENLRAGELFF. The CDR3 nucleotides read TGCGCCAGCAGTGAGAATTTGCGGGCCGGGGAGCTGTTTTTT.

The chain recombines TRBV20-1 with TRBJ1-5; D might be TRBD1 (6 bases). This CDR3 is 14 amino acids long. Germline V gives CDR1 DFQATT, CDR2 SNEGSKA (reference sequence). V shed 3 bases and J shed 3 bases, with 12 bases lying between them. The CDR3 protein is CSARVTGTNQPQHF. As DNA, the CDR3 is TGCAGTGCTAGGGTAACAGGGACCAATCAGCCCCAGCATTTT.